This paragraph reports one TCR beta chain. This sample was included in a study of blood T cell repertoires in COVID-19. CDR3 length equals 16 residues. Germline CDR1 is SGDLS and CDR2 is YYNGEE. Trimming removed 4 bases from V and 8 bases from J; junction bases left unmatched: 14. Only in-frame clones appear in the TCRdb table, and some are missing; sequencing was by immunoSEQ multiplex PCR. The top ten clones hold 7.4% of a sample with 210,000 or so clones, about 84% of them seen once. Input material: PBMCs or T cells enriched from blood (not recorded which). The sequence came from a middle-aged woman with acute COVID-19. The J gene is TRBJ1-4, the V gene TRBV9; 7 positions agree with TRBD1. The CDR3 sequence: CASSHLAGDRGEKLFF. The CDR3 DNA is TGTGCCAGCAGCCACCTCGCCGGGGACAGAGGGGAAAAACTGTTTTTT.